The rows below give T cell receptor beta chains drawn from one sample of a study of CD8 T cells in Susac syndrome. TCRdb independently ran MiXCR on the immunoSEQ multiplex PCR reads; one entry per CDR3 protein. Of tens of thousands of distinct CDR3 sequences listed, 91% are singletons. The sample comprised CD8+ T cells from PBMCs. The receptor source for this set is a human donor with multiple sclerosis. Each CDR3 is given with its conserved first and last residue. A D gene is named only where the DNA matches it firmly. The listing skips clone size in some rows; elsewhere it reads once, few, many or a size class.

v_gene	abundance	j_gene	d_gene	CDR3nt	CDR3aa
TRBV15	-	TRBJ1-5	-	TGTGCCACCAGCTCCGACAGCCAGCGCCAGCATTTT	CATSSDSQRQHF
TRBV13	-	TRBJ2-2	TRBD1	TGTGCCAGCAGCAGCCGGACAGGGGGTCCCGGGGAGCTGTTTTTT	CASSSRTGGPGELFF
TRBV20-1	-	TRBJ2-1	-	TGCAGTGCTACCGACAGGTTCTACAATGAGCAGTTCTTC	CSATDRFYNEQFF
TRBV7-8	-	TRBJ2-5	-	TGTGCCAGCAGCTTATTGTTAGGTGGGGAGACCCAGTACTTC	CASSLLLGGETQYF
TRBV19	-	TRBJ1-1	TRBD1	TGTGCCAGTAGTCTCGACAGGGCGAACACTGAAGCTTTCTTT	CASSLDRANTEAFF
TRBV5-6	-	TRBJ1-2	TRBD1	TGTGCCAGCAGCGGGACAGGGAGCTTCTATGGCTACACCTTC	CASSGTGSFYGYTF
TRBV7-9	once	TRBJ2-2	-	TGTGCCAGCAGCTCCATCCGGGAGCTGTTTTTT	CASSSIRELFF
TRBV6-6	-	TRBJ2-7	TRBD1	TGTGCCAGCAGTTACGCCCCGACAGGGAAAGGCGAGCAGTACTTC	CASSYAPTGKGEQYF
TRBV20-1	-	TRBJ2-3	TRBD2	TGCAGTGCTAGGCCAACTAGCGGGGGCACAGATACGCAGTTTTTT	CSARPTSGGTDTQFF
TRBV9	-	TRBJ2-1	TRBD2	TGTGCCAGCAGCGTGAGGGGGGTGGGACTAGCGGGAGGTAAAGTCAATGAGCAGTTCTTC	CASSVRGVGLAGGKVNEQFF
TRBV15	-	TRBJ2-5	-	TGTGCCACCAGCAACGTTGGAGAGACCCAGTACTTC	CATSNVGETQYF
TRBV4-1	-	TRBJ1-6	-	TGCGCCAGCAGCCAAGATCTGACGGGGGTTGGTTCACCCCTCCACTTT	CASSQDLTGVGSPLHF
TRBV28	-	TRBJ2-7	TRBD1	TGTGCCAGCAGCTATACCTCGGGACAGACATACGAGCAGTACTTC	CASSYTSGQTYEQYF
TRBV5-6	-	TRBJ1-1	-	TGTGCCAGCAGCTTGAATCGGTGGGTCGCCATGAACACTGAAGCTTTCTTT	CASSLNRWVAMNTEAFF
TRBV2	-	TRBJ2-7	-	TGTGCCAGCAGTGAAGATCAGCGTAGGTTGGCCTACGAGCAGTACTTC	CASSEDQRRLAYEQYF
TRBV9	once	TRBJ2-1	TRBD2	TGTGCCAGCAGCGTAGCTTCAGCGGGGGTTCGTCTGGGGATCTTC	CASSVASAGVRLGIF
TRBV24-1	-	TRBJ2-3	-	TGTGCCACCACGTGGGGAGATACGCAGTATTTT	CATTWGDTQYF
TRBV2	-	TRBJ2-3	-	TGTGCCAGCAGCCCGGGTCACCAAGGGGGAGATACGCAGTATTTT	CASSPGHQGGDTQYF
TRBV6-2/TRBV6-3	-	TRBJ2-5	TRBD2	TGTGCCAGCAGCCTGACTAGCGGGAGTCGCCCCCAGTACTTC	CASSLTSGSRPQYF
TRBV9	-	TRBJ2-7	-	TGTGCCAGCAGCGTAGGGGGTGTTTGGAGCGACGAGCAGTACTTC	CASSVGGVWSDEQYF
TRBV5-6	-	TRBJ2-3	-	TGTGCCAGCAGCTTTGGGACAGATACGCAGTATTTT	CASSFGTDTQYF
TRBV30	-	TRBJ1-1	-	TGTGCCTGGAGTGAAGGTTCGCCGAACACTGAAGCTTTCTTT	CAWSEGSPNTEAFF
TRBV18	-	TRBJ1-2	-	TGTGCCAGCTCACCGGAAGGAATCTATGGCTACACCTTC	CASSPEGIYGYTF
TRBV5-1	-	TRBJ2-5	-	TGCGCCAGCAGCTCGACAGAAGACCAAGAGACCCAGTACTTC	CASSSTEDQETQYF
TRBV15	-	TRBJ2-7	-	TGTGCCACCAGCAGAGCCCCATTGGAGTACGAGCAGTACTTC	CATSRAPLEYEQYF
TRBV9	-	TRBJ2-5	-	TGTGCCAGCAGCGTAGAAGGGGTTCCAGAGACCCAGTACTTC	CASSVEGVPETQYF
TRBV6-2/TRBV6-3	-	TRBJ1-2	-	TGTGCCAGCAGCTACCCCTGGGAGATAACCAACTATGGCTACACCTTC	CASSYPWEITNYGYTF
TRBV7-6	-	TRBJ2-7	-	TGTGCCAGCAGCTCCAGCCCCGGTAACCCCCACTCCTACGAGCAGTACTTC	CASSSSPGNPHSYEQYF
TRBV5-1	-	TRBJ2-1	TRBD2	TGCGCCAGCAGCTTGGGCCTAGCGGGGGTATATGAGCAGTTCTTC	CASSLGLAGVYEQFF
TRBV28	-	TRBJ2-2	TRBD2	TGTGCCAGCAGTTTACCCACTGCTACGGGGGGGAACACCGGGGAGCTGTTTTTT	CASSLPTATGGNTGELFF
TRBV7-9	once	TRBJ1-2	-	TGTGCCAGCAGCTTAGCGGATCAACGAGGGGAGGGCTACACCTTC	CASSLADQRGEGYTF
TRBV9	-	TRBJ1-1	-	TGTGCCAGCAGCGTAGGGGGGGCCGCAAGGACTGAAGCTTTCTTT	CASSVGGAARTEAFF
TRBV5-1	-	TRBJ1-1	-	TGCGCCAGCAGCTTGGCCGACACCACCGATAGGAACACTGAAGCTTTCTTT	CASSLADTTDRNTEAFF
TRBV5-1	-	TRBJ1-2	-	TGCGCCGGCAGCTTGCTTGGGTTTCCGGGGAATGGCTACACCTTC	CAGSLLGFPGNGYTF